This is a list of T cell receptor beta chains from one sample in a study of glioma-infiltrating T cells. TCRdb reprocessed the multiplex PCR reads with MiXCR, giving one entry per CDR3 protein. Found here are 90,000 or so distinct CDR3 sequences, about 40% of them singletons; the top ten hold more than 30%. Sample: glioma tissue, nonneoplastic brain tissue, or PBMCs (not recorded which). The receptors derive from a human donor with low-grade glioma or glioblastoma, undergoing nonglioma brain surgery, or in good health (not recorded which). CDR3s include the opening cysteine and the closing phenylalanine or tryptophan. Each record gives: J gene, V gene, CDR3 protein.

>TRBJ1-6|TRBV20-1
CSARDRFNSPLHF
>TRBJ2-5|TRBV7-8
CASSLAGGGETQYF
>TRBJ2-6|TRBV4-1
CASSRQGDSGANVLTF
>TRBJ2-7|TRBV6-6
CSISYDRGDYEHSF
>TRBJ2-5|TRBV28
CASIRGGGAQETQYF
>TRBJ2-1|TRBV2
CASRTGVNEQFF
>TRBJ2-1|TRBV7-6
CASSLGGRVSSSRDIYNEQFF
>TRBJ1-1|TRBV18
CASSETGMNTEAFF
>TRBJ1-1|TRBV11-1
CASSKFRDHTEAFF
>TRBJ1-3|TRBV15
CATSSPVPGLDTIYF
>TRBJ2-3|TRBV14
CASSSGIRETQYF
>TRBJ2-3|TRBV6-2/TRBV6-3
CASRNRAGDTQYF
>TRBJ1-5|TRBV19
CASSIEELNNQPQHF
>.|TRBV6-2/TRBV6-3
CASSYDRFALYGYTF
>TRBJ2-1|TRBV4-1
CASSPVWGGSYNEQFF
>TRBJ1-2|TRBV19
CASNIPGGSNYGYTF
>TRBJ2-7|TRBV5-1
CASSQAGVDEQYF